This TCR beta chain was captured by sequencing in a study of CD8+ T cells in alopecia areata. Overall study results and limits: Both scalp clonality and the expanded CD8+ clones among the top 100 showed a significant decrease with tofacitinib. Especially in alopecia totalis/universalis, lesional scalp showed greater clonality than normal scalp did.

Remarks on this clone: No antigen is known for it.

The CDR3 has 13 amino acids. Germline V gene data show CDR1 as SQVTM and CDR2 as ANQGSEA. Extracted RNA was reverse transcribed into cDNA, the sequencing template. Assay: immunoSEQ multiplex PCR; the TCRdb copy retains only in-frame clones and omits some. This table holds some 190,000 clones, roughly three fifths found once. The sample's treatment: oral pan-JAK inhibitor, 5-10 mg twice daily. Those with alopecia areata gave lesional scalp punch biopsies and peripheral blood. Sequenced material: CD4+ T cells sorted from blood, taken at approximately week 45, from a patient treated with tofacitinib. The clonotype was recovered from a human donor with alopecia areata. The chain joins TRBV29-1 to TRBJ2-3; 8 nucleotides agree with TRBD2. CDR3 region: CGSRAGGRDTQYF. The CDR3 DNA sequence: TGCGGGAGTAGGGCGGGGGGCCGAGATACGCAGTATTTT.